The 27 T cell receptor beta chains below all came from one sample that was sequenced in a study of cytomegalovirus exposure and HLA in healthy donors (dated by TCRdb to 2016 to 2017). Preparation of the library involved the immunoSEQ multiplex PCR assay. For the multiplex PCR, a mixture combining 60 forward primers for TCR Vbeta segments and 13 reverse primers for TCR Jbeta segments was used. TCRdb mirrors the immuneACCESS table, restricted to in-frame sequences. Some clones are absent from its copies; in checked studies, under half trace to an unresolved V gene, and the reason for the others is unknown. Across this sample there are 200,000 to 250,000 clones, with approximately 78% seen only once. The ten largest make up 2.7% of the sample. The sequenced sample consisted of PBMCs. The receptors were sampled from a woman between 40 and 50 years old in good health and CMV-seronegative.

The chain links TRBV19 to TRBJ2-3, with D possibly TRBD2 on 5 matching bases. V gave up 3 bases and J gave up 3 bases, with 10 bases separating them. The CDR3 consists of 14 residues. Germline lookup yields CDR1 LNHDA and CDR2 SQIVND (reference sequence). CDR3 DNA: TGTGCCAGTAGTATCTTTTCGGGGACAGATACGCAGTATTTT. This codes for CASSIFSGTDTQYF. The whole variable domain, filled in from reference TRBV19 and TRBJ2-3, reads DGGITQSPKYLFRKEGQNVTLSCEQNLNHDAMYWYRQDPGQGLRLIYYSQIVNDFQKGDIAEGYSVSREKKESFPLTVTSAQKNPTAFYLCASSIFSGTDTQYFGPGTRLTVL.

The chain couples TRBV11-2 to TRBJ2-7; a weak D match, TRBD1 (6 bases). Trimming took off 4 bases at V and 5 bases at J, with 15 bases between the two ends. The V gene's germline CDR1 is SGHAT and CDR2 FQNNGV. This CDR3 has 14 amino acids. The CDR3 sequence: CASSSPLQGNEQYF. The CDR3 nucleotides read TGTGCCAGCAGCTCCCCTTTGCAGGGGAACGAGCAGTACTTC.

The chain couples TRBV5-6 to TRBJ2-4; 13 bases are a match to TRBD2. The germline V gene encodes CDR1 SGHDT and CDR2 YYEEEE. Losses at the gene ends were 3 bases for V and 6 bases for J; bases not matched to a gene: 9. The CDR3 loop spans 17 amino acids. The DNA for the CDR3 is TGTGCCAGCAGCTGGGGACCGGGACTAGCGGGGATAAACATTCAGTACTTC. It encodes CASSWGPGLAGINIQYF. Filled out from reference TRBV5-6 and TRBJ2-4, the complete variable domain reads DAGVTQSPTHLIKTRGQQVTLRCSPKSGHDTVSWYQQALGQGPQFIFQYYEEEERQRGNFPDRFSGHQFPNYSSELNVNALLLGDSALYLCASSWGPGLAGINIQYFGAGTRLSVL.

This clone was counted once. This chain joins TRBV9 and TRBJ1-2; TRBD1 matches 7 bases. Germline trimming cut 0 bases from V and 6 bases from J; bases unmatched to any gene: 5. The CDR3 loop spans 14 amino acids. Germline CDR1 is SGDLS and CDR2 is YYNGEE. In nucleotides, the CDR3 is TGTGCCAGCAGCGTAGTAACAGGGGCGCATGGCTACACCTTC. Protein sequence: CASSVVTGAHGYTF.

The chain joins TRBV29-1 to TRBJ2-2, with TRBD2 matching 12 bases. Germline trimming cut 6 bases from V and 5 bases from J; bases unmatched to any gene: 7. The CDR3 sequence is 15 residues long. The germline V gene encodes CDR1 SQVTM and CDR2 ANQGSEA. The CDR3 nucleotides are TGCAGCGTCCTAGCGGGAGGGCCGAGGACCGGGGAGCTGTTTTTT. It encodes CSVLAGGPRTGELFF.

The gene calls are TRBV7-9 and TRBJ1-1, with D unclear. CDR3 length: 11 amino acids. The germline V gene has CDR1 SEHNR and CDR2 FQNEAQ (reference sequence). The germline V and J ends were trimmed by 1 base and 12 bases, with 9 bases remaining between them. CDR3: CASSLVTDPFF. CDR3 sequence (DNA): TGTGCCAGCAGCTTAGTAACTGATCCTTTCTTT.

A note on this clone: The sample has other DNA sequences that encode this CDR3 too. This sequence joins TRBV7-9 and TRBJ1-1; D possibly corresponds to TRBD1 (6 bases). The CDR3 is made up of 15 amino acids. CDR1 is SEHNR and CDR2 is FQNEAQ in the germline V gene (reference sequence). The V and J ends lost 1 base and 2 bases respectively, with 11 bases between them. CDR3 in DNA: TGTGCCAGCAGCTTAGGGACAGATCTCAACACTGAAGCTTTCTTT. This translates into CASSLGTDLNTEAFF.

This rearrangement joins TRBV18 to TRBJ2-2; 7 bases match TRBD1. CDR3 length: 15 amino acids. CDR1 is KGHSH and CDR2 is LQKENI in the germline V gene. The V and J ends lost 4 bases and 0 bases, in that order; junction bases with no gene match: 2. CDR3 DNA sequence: TGTGCCAGCTCACTAGGGACAGCGAACACCGGGGAGCTGTTTTTT. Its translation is CASSLGTANTGELFF.

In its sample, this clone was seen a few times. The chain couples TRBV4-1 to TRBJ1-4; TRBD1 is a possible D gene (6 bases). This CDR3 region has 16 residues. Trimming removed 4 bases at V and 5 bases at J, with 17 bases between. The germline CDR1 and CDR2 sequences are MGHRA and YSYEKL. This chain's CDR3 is CASSRTTGLQNEKLFF. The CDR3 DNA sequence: TGCGCCAGCAGCCGGACAACAGGGTTGCAAAATGAAAAACTGTTTTTT.

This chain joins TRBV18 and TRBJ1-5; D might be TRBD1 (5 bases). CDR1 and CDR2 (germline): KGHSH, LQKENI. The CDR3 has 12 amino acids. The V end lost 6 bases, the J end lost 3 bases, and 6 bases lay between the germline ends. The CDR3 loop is CASSGPNQPQHF. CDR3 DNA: TGTGCCAGCTCGGGGCCCAATCAGCCCCAGCATTTT.

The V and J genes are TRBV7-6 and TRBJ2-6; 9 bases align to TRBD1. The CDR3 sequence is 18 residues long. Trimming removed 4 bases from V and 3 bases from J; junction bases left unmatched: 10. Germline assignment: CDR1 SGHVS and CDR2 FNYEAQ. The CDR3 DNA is TGTGCCAGCAGCTCCCCTATCGGGACAGGGTTTGGGGCCAACGTCCTGACTTTC. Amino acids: CASSSPIGTGFGANVLTF.

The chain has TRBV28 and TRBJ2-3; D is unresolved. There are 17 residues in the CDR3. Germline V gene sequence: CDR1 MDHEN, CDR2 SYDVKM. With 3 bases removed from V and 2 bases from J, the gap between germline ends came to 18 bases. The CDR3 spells CASSFSLGTSFTDTQYF. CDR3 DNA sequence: TGTGCCAGCAGTTTCTCTCTAGGCACGTCGTTCACAGATACGCAGTATTTT.

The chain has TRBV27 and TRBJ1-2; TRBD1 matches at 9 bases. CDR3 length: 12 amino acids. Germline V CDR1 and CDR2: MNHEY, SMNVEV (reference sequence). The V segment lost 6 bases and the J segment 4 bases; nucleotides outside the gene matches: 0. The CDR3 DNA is TGTGCCAGCAGGACAGGGGGCTATGGCTACACCTTC. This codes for CASRTGGYGYTF.

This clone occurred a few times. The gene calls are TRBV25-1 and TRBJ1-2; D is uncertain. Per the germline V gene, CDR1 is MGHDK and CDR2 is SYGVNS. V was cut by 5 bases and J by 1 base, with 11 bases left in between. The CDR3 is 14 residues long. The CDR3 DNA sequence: TGTGCCAGCAGTCCTCCGGGGAGTAACTATGGCTACACCTTC. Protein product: CASSPPGSNYGYTF.

CDR3 protein: CASTGLRETAKTQYF. DNA of the CDR3: TGTGCCAGCACGGGGTTGCGGGAGACGGCGAAGACCCAGTACTTC. The chain employs TRBV6-1 and TRBJ2-5; 7 bases agree with TRBD2. The germline gives CDR1 MNHNS, CDR2 SASEGT. V lost 7 bases and J lost 6; bases outside the gene matches: 14. The CDR3 totals 15 residues.

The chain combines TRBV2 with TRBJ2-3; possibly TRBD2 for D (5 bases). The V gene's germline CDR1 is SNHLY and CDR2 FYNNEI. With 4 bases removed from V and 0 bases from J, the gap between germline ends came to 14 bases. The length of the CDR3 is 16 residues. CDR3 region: CASSVSSIQSTDTQYF. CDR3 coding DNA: TGTGCCAGCAGTGTTTCTAGCATACAGAGCACAGATACGCAGTATTTT.

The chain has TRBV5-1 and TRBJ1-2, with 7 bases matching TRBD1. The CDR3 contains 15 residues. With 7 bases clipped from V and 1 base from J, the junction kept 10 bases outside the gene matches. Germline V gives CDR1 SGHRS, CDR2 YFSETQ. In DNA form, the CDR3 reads TGCGCCAGCCGGGACAGCGAGCGACATAACTATGGCTACACCTTC. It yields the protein CASRDSERHNYGYTF.

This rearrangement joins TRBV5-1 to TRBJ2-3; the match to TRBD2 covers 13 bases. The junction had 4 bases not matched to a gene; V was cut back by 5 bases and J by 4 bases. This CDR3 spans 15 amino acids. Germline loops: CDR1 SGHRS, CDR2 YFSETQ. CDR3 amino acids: CASRWTSGRADTQYF. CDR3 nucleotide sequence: TGCGCCAGCAGATGGACTAGCGGGAGAGCAGATACGCAGTATTTT.

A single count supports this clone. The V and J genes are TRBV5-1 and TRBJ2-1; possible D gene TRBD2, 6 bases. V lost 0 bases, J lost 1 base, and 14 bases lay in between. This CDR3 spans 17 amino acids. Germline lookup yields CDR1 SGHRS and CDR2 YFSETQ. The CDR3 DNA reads TGCGCCAGCAGCTTGGTGGGCGGAGGGATTTCCTACAATGAGCAGTTCTTC. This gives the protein CASSLVGGGISYNEQFF.

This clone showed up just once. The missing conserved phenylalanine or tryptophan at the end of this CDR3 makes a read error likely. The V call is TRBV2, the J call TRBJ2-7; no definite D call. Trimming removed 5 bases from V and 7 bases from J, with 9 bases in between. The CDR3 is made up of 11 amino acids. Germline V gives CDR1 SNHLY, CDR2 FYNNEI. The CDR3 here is CASSPKLEQYL. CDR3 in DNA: TGTGCCAGCAGTCCTAAGTTGGAGCAGTACCTC.

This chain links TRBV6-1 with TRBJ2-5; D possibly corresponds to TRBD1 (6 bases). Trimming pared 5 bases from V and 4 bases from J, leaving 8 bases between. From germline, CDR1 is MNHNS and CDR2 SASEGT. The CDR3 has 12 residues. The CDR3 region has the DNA TGTGCCAGCAGTACAGGGTTAGAGACCCAGTACTTC. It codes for CASSTGLETQYF.

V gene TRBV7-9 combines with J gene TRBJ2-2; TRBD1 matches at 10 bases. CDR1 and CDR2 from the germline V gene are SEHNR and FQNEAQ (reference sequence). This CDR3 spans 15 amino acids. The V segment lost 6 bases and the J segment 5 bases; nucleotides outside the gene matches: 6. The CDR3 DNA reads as TGTGCCAGCAGTCAGACAGGGGGCTTTACCGGGGAGCTGTTTTTT. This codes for CASSQTGGFTGELFF.

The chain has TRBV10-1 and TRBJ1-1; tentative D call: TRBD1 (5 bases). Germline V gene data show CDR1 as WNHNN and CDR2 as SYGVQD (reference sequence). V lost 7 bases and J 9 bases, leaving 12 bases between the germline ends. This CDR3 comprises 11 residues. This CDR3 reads CASTGQGQAFF. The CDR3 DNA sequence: TGCGCCAGCACGGGCCAGGGTCAAGCTTTCTTT.

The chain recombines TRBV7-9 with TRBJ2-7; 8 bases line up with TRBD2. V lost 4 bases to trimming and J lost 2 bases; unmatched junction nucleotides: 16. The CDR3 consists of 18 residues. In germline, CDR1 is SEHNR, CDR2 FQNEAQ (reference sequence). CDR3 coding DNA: TGTGCCAGCAGCTCGAGATCTGGGTTTAGCGGGGCCCCCTACGAGCAGTACTTC. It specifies CASSSRSGFSGAPYEQYF.

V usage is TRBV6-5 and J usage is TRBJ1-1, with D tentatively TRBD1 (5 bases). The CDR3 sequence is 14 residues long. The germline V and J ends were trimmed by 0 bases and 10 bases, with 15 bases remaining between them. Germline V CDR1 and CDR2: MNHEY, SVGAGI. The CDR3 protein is CASSYSSREGRAFF. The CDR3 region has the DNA TGTGCCAGCAGTTACTCGTCCAGGGAGGGGAGAGCTTTCTTT.

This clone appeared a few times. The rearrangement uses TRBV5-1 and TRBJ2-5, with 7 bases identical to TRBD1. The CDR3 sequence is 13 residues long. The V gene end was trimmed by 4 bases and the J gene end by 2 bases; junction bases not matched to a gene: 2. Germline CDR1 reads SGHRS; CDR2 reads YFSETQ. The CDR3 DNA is TGCGCCAGCAGCCTACAGGGGCAAGAGACCCAGTACTTC. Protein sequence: CASSLQGQETQYF.

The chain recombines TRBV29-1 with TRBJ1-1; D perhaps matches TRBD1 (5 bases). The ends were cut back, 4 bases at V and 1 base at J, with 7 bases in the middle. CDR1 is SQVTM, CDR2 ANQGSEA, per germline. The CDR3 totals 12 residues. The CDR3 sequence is CSVVQGNTEAFF. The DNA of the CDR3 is TGCAGCGTTGTCCAGGGGAACACTGAAGCTTTCTTT.